Sequencing of this TCR beta chain was carried out in a study of blood T cell repertoires in COVID-19. In the study overall: Samples of COVID-19 (acute and convalescent) were obtained from the United States, Italy and Spain. Sources were T cells, B-cell-depleted T cells, or PBMCs; the material itself was cDNA or gDNA.

Per the authors' pipeline: Reference gene primer amplification gave estimated nucleated cell counts. Measured with immunoSEQ multiplex PCR; TCRdb has only the in-frame clones, and not every one. Clone size and the V and J calls come from that table; the DNA yielded D and trimming. The table lists about 250,000 clones, approximately 84% of them singletons. The sequence was obtained from a man in his fifties with active or convalescent COVID-19. Sequencing was done on a sample of peripheral blood.

CDR3 DNA: TGTGCCAGCAGCTTGGGACAGTTGGTAACCTACGAGCAGTACTTC. This encodes CASSLGQLVTYEQYF. This chain connects TRBV7-2 to TRBJ2-7; 7 bases are a match to TRBD1. The junction had 7 bases not matched to a gene; V was cut back by 3 bases and J by 2 bases. The CDR3 has 15 residues. Germline V gene lookup returns CDR1 SGHTA and CDR2 FQGNSA.